This TCR beta chain is drawn from a study of beta chain features in type 1 diabetes. Investigators reverse transcribed all isolated RNA, so they sequenced expressed TCRB transcripts. Profiled with immunoSEQ multiplex PCR; TCRdb holds only in-frame clones, not every one. The table has approximately 240,000 clones, 16% seen once. Note on this clone: What it binds is not known.

Trimming removed 5 bases at V and 1 base at J, with 18 bases between. Germline lookup yields CDR1 MNHEY and CDR2 SMNVEV (reference sequence). The CDR3 is made up of 18 amino acids. Study-level points and caveats: People with Type 1 diabetes carried modestly yet significantly shorter TCRB CDR3s in all four CD4+ subsets.

V is TRBV27 and J is TRBJ2-6; tentatively, D is TRBD1 (6 bases). The TCR comes from a man aged 25-45 years with type 1 diabetes. The sample comprised naive CD4+ T cells from blood. The CDR3 sequence: CASSRVYRVSSGANVLTF. In DNA form, the CDR3 reads TGTGCCAGCAGTCGCGTATACAGGGTTTCTTCTGGGGCCAACGTCCTGACTTTC.